These T cell receptor beta chains were read from a single sample in a study of blood T cell repertoires in COVID-19. Sequenced by immunoSEQ multiplex PCR; TCRdb stores in-frame clones only, minus some. The data hold nearly 55,000 clones, with roughly nine tenths observed a single time. Sample: peripheral blood. All receptors derive from a woman in her sixties or seventies with active or convalescent COVID-19. Each CDR3 is given with its conserved first and last residue.

V: TRBV2
CDR3: CASSRGQLSYEQYF

V: TRBV15
CDR3: CATSRDYRGSGEKLFF

V: TRBV4-2
CDR3: CASSPTKDGALHF

V: TRBV7-6
CDR3: CASSSVGGVRSYNSPLHF

V: TRBV7-3
CDR3: CASSLYGLTGELFF

V: TRBV14
CDR3: CASSQDPGFVNEQYF

V: TRBV3-1/TRBV3-2
CDR3: CASSPTNTGELFF

V: TRBV7-9
CDR3: CASSLGLLAGGGDTQYF

V: TRBV29-1
CDR3: CSVEAAGRTGELFF

V: TRBV5-6
CDR3: CASSANRGANTGELFF

V: TRBV27
CDR3: CASSFQTSGRGGELFF

V: TRBV6-6
CDR3: CASSQTRTANYEQYF

V: TRBV18
CDR3: CASSPPYTGAEAFF

V: TRBV7-3
CDR3: CASSLMAQPYSGNTIYF

V: TRBV28
CDR3: CASKGGTDTQYF

V: TRBV28
CDR3: CASGLQGVEQPQHF

V: TRBV15
CDR3: CATSRDRDYTDTQYF

V: TRBV6-6
CDR3: CASSLVTGGHTIYF

V: TRBV4-1
CDR3: CASSQDQLARNNEQFF

V: TRBV5-1
CDR3: CASSFGQADNEKLFF

V: TRBV27
CDR3: CASSFRGGYGYTF

V: TRBV28
CDR3: CASRRSTDRWGEQYF

V: TRBV5-1
CDR3: CASSPGPGQDGQPQHF

V: TRBV7-6
CDR3: CASSLTGRNEKLFF

V: TRBV19
CDR3: CASSPGTVPQGGQYF

V: TRBV4-1
CDR3: CASRPPGQSSYNEQFF